This T cell receptor (beta chain) comes out of a study of T cell responses to AZD1222 COVID-19 vaccine. About the study: Second-dose schedules of about 4 or about 12 weeks were combined.

Sequencing used immunoSEQ multiplex PCR; TCRdb keeps in-frame clones, though not all of them. This sample has roughly 100,000 clones, with roughly 91% found just once. The germline V gene encodes CDR1 KGHDR and CDR2 SFDVKD. The CDR3 length is 15 residues. Trimming took 1 base from V and 5 from J; bases not matched to a gene: 5. Sequences were derived from peripheral blood, sampled on day 0 of AZD1222 vaccination. The chain combines TRBV24-1 with TRBJ1-1; 8 positions match TRBD1. This receptor was identified in an adult in good health. This CDR3 is CATSDFDRGRTEAFF. Written as DNA, the CDR3 is TGTGCCACCAGTGATTTTGACAGGGGAAGAACTGAAGCTTTCTTT.